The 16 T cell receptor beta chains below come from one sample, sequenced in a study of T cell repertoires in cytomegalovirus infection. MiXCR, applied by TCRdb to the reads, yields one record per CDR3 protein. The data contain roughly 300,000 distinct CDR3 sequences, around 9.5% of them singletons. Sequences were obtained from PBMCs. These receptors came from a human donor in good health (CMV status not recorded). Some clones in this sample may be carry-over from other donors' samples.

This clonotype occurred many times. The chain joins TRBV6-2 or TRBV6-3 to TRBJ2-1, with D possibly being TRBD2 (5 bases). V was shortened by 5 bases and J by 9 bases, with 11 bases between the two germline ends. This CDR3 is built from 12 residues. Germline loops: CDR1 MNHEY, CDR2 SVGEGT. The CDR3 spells CASSPTGIEQFF. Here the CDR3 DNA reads TGTGCCAGCAGTCCTACCGGGATTGAGCAGTTCTTC.

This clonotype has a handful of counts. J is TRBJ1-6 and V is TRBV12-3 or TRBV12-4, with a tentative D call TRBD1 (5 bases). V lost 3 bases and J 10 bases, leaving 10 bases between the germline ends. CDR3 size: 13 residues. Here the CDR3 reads CASSFQGDSPLHF. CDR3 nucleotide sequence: TGTGCCAGCAGTTTCCAGGGTGACTCACCCCTCCACTTT.

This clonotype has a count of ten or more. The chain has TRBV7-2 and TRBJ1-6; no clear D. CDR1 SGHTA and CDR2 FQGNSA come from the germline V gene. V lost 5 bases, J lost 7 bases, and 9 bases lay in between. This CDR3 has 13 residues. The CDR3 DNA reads TGTGCCAGCAGCCCCCTGTCGAATTCACCCCTCCACTTT. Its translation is CASSPLSNSPLHF.

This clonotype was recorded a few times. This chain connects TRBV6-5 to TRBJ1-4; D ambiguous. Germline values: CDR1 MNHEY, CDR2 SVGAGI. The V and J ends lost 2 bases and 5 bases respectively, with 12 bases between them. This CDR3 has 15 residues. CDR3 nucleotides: TGTGCCAGCAGTTACCAGCAGCCTGGGAATGAAAAACTGTTTTTT. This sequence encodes CASSYQQPGNEKLFF.

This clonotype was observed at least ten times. This CDR3 is CASSLVDLYGYTF. CDR3 DNA sequence: TGTGCCAGCAGCTTAGTGGACCTATATGGCTACACCTTC. The chain links TRBV7-2 to TRBJ1-2, with D unclear. Germline CDR1 is SGHTA and CDR2 is FQGNSA. The V and J ends lost 1 base and 5 bases respectively, with 8 bases between them. This CDR3 contains 13 residues.

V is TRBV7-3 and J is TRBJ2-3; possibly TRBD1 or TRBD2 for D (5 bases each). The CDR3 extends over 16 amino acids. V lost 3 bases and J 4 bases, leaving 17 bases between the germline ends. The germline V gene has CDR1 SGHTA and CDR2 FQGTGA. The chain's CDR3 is CASSFGTGHQSDTQYF. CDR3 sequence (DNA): TGTGCCAGCAGCTTCGGGACCGGACACCAATCAGATACGCAGTATTTT.

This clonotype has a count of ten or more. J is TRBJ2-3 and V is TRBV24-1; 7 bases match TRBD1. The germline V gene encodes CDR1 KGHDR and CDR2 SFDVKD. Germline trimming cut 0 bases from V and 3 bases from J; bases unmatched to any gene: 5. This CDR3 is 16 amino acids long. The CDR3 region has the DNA TGTGCCACCAGTGATTTGCAAGGGGGCGAGACAGATACGCAGTATTTT. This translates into CATSDLQGGETDTQYF.

Written as DNA, the CDR3 is TGTGCCAGCAGTGCCGTGATGGGTAATGAGCAGTTCTTC. It specifies CASSAVMGNEQFF. The chain has TRBV6-4 and TRBJ2-1; D remains unclear. Trimming took 4 bases from V and 7 from J, leaving 11 bases between them. CDR1 is MRHNA, CDR2 SNTAGT, per germline. The CDR3 contains 13 residues.

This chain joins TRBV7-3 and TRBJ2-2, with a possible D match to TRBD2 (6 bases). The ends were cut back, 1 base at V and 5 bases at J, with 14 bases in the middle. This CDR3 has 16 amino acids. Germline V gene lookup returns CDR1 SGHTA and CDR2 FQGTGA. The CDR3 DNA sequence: TGTGCCAGCAGCTTAAATCCAGGGACTCGAACCGGGGAGCTGTTTTTT. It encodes CASSLNPGTRTGELFF.

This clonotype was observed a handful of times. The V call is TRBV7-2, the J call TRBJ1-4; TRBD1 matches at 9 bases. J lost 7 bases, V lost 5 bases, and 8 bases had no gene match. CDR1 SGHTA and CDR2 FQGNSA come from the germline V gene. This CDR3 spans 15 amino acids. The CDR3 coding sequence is TGTGCCAGCAGCCCCCAACAGGGGGCTAGTGAAAAACTGTTTTTT. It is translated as CASSPQQGASEKLFF.

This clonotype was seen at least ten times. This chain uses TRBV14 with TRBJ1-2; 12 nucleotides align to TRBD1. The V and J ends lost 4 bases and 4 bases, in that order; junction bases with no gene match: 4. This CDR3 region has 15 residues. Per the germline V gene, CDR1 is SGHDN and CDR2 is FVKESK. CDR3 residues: CASSPGTGGAYGYTF. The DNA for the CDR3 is TGTGCCAGCAGCCCCGGGACAGGGGGCGCCTATGGCTACACCTTC.

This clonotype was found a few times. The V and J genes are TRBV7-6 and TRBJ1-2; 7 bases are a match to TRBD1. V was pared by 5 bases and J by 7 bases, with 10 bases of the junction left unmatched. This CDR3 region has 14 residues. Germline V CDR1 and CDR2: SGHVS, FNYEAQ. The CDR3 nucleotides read TGTGCCAGCAGCGGGGGACAGACCAATTTTGGCTACACCTTC. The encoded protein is CASSGGQTNFGYTF.

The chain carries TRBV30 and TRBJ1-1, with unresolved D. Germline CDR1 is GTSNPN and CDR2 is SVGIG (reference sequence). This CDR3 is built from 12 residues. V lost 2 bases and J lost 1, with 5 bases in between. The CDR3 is CAWSWQNTEAFF. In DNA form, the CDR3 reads TGTGCCTGGAGTTGGCAGAACACTGAAGCTTTCTTT.

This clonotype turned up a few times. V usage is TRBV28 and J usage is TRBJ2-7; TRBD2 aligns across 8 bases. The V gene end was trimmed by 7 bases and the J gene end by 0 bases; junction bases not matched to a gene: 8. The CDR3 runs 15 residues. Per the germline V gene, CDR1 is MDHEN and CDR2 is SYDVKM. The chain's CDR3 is CASIYSGTNSYEQYF. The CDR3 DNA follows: TGTGCCAGCATATATAGCGGGACCAACTCCTACGAGCAGTACTTC.

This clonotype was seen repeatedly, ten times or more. CDR3 in amino acids: CASSSQGDSIGYTF. CDR3 bases: TGTGCCAGCAGCTCGCAGGGTGACAGTATTGGCTACACCTTC. J is TRBJ1-2 and V is TRBV7-9; TRBD1 might be the D (5 bases). This CDR3 comprises 14 residues. Trimming stripped 4 bases from V and 7 bases from J, with 16 bases between. Germline V gene sequence: CDR1 SEHNR, CDR2 FQNEAQ (reference sequence). The complete variable domain, with remaining parts taken from reference TRBV7-9 and TRBJ1-2, reads DTGVSQNPRHKITKRGQNVTFRCDPISEHNRLYWYRQTLGQGPEFLTYFQNEAQLEKSRLLSDRFSAERPKGSFSTLEIQRTEQGDSAMYLCASSSQGDSIGYTFGSGTRLTVV.

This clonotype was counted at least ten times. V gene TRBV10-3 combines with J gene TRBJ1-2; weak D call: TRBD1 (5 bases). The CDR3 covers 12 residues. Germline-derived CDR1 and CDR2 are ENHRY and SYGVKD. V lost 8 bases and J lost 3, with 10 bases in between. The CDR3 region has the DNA TGTGCCATCCAGGGTGCAGACTATGGCTACACCTTC. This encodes CAIQGADYGYTF.